The T cell receptor beta chain described here comes from a study of vaccination and CD4 T cells after COVID-19. Whole-study context: The study drew post-COVID samples a median around 100 days after diagnosis (range 35 to 161).

Findings of the study overall: Convalescent patients' clones that were vaccine-specific were spike mono-reactive in 304 of 307 cases.

Comment on this clonotype: Its antigen is as yet unknown.

Oncomine TCR Beta short-read sequencing was applied to DNA from cultured CD4+ T cells. MiXCR, run by TCRdb on the PCR reads, gives a single entry per CDR3 protein. The data contain 8,900 or so distinct CDR3 sequences, 36% of them singletons. The CDR3 sequence is 11 residues long. CDR1 and CDR2 (germline): MNHNS, SASEGT. V lost 9 bases and J lost 2, with 7 bases in between. This sample's treatment: roughly 10-day PBMC culture with coronavirus spike peptide pools or control peptides (ViraFEST assay). The unexposed donor's CD4+ T cells were collected before the COVID-19 pandemic (2011-2018). This chain connects TRBV6-1 to TRBJ1-2; D gene ambiguous. Sample: CD4+ T cells from blood, cultured in vitro. This TCR was sampled from a human donor in good health. The CDR3 region is CASDGNYGYTF. As DNA, the CDR3 is TGTGCCAGTGACGGGAACTATGGCTACACCTTC.